What follows describes a single TCR beta chain. This specimen belongs to a study of cytomegalovirus exposure and HLA in healthy donors. Only in-frame clones appear in the TCRdb table, and some are missing; sequencing was by immunoSEQ multiplex PCR. The sample has more than 95,000 clones, around 90% seen once; the top ten hold about 2%. CDR1 is SGHNT, CDR2 YYREEE, per germline (reference sequence). With 3 bases removed from V and 0 bases from J, the gap between germline ends came to 18 bases. This CDR3 has 17 residues. Material for sequencing was PBMCs. The chain carries TRBV5-4 and TRBJ1-1; possibly TRBD1 for D (5 bases). The TCR originated in a woman younger than 35 in good health and CMV-seronegative. CDR3: CASSSPGRAEMNTEAFF. Written as DNA, the CDR3 is TGTGCCAGCAGCTCCCCAGGGAGGGCAGAAATGAACACTGAAGCTTTCTTT.